This TCR beta chain was captured in a study of T cell responses to AZD1222 COVID-19 vaccine. Findings and limits, study-wide: Spike-specific TCRs gained breadth and depth after people received two AZD1222 doses.

Turning to this clone: Its antigen is still unknown.

Germline loops: CDR1 SGHAT, CDR2 FQNNGV. The CDR3 loop spans 16 amino acids. V was shortened by 5 bases and J by 7 bases, with 23 bases between the two germline ends. Measured with immunoSEQ multiplex PCR; TCRdb has only the in-frame clones, and not every one. The table records about 140,000 clones, roughly 84% of them present only once. The chain couples TRBV11-2 to TRBJ1-2; D possibly corresponds to TRBD1 (6 bases). This TCR was recovered from an adult who received the AZD1222 COVID-19 vaccine. This sample comprised peripheral blood, obtained 28 days after the second AZD1222 dose. The CDR3 protein is CASSPYLGGGSRGYTF. The CDR3, as DNA: TGTGCCAGCAGCCCATATTTGGGGGGCGGGAGCCGTGGCTACACCTTC.